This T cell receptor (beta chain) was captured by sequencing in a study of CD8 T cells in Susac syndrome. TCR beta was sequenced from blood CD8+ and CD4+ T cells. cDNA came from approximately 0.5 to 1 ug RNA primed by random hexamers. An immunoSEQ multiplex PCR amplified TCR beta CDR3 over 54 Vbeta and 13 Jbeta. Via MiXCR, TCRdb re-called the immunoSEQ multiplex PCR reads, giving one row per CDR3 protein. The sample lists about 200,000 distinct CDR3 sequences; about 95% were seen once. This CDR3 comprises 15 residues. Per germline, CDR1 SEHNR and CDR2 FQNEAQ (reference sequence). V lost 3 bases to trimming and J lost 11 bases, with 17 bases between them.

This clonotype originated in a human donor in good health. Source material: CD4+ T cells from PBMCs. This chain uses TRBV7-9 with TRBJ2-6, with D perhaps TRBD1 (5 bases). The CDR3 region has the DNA TGTGCCAGCAGCTTGGCAGGGAAGGTCTCAGACGTCCTGACTTTC. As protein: CASSLAGKVSDVLTF.